Following are 27 T cell receptor beta chains from one sample sequenced in a study of cytomegalovirus exposure and HLA in healthy donors. The PCR employed 60 Vbeta primers together with 13 Jbeta primers. Sequencing used immunoSEQ multiplex PCR; TCRdb keeps in-frame clones, though not all of them. This table holds 150,000 to 200,000 clones, 65% to 70% found once. The specimen sequenced was PBMCs. The receptors were gathered from a woman aged 18-29 years in good health and CMV-seropositive.

The chain couples TRBV5-5 to TRBJ2-6; 9 bases are a match to TRBD1. V was pared by 0 bases and J by 2 bases, with 6 bases of the junction left unmatched. The CDR3 runs 18 residues. Germline lookup yields CDR1 SGHKS and CDR2 YYEKEE (reference sequence). CDR3 protein: CASSLGGTGYAGANVLTF. CDR3 bases: TGTGCCAGCAGCTTGGGGGGGACAGGGTACGCTGGGGCCAACGTCCTGACTTTC.

The rearrangement links TRBV11-2 to TRBJ2-5, with D unresolved. The CDR3 spans 13 residues. The V end lost 4 bases, the J end lost 0 bases, and 6 bases lay between the germline ends. Germline CDR1 reads SGHAT; CDR2 reads FQNNGV. This CDR3 is CASSYTYQETQYF. The CDR3 bases are TGTGCCAGCAGCTACACGTACCAAGAGACCCAGTACTTC.

In its sample, this clone was seen a few times. The CDR3 DNA sequence: TGTGCCAGCAGCCGACAGGGAGCCTACGAGCAGTACTTC. It specifies CASSRQGAYEQYF. The chain is built from TRBV7-9 and TRBJ2-7, with 7 bases fitting TRBD1. CDR1 and CDR2 from the germline V gene are SEHNR and FQNEAQ (reference sequence). CDR3 length: 13 amino acids. V lost 5 bases, J lost 2 bases, and 3 bases stayed unmatched.

The chain uses TRBV6-5 and TRBJ1-3; 9 nucleotides match TRBD1. The CDR3 covers 14 residues. Losses at the gene ends were 7 bases for V and 4 bases for J; bases not matched to a gene: 5. Germline-derived CDR1 and CDR2 are MNHEY and SVGAGI. CDR3 DNA sequence: TGTGCCAGCATCGGAGGGACAGGGGGAAACACCATATATTTT. It is translated as CASIGGTGGNTIYF.

J is TRBJ1-3 and V is TRBV7-6, with 7 nucleotides matching TRBD1. Losses at the gene ends were 7 bases for V and 4 bases for J; bases not matched to a gene: 4. This CDR3 has 13 amino acids. CDR1 and CDR2 from the germline V gene are SGHVS and FNYEAQ. CDR3 loop: CASMPGGGNTIYF. As DNA, the CDR3 is TGTGCCAGCATGCCAGGGGGGGGAAACACCATATATTTT.

This clone appeared a few times. The V gene is TRBV7-9, the J gene TRBJ2-5; weak D call: TRBD1 (5 bases). The end of the DNA aligns better with TRBJ2-7, so the J call may be wrong. Per germline, CDR1 SEHNR and CDR2 FQNEAQ (reference sequence). This CDR3 contains 15 residues. The CDR3 sequence: CASSSRTSRGHEQYF. The DNA of the CDR3 is TGTGCCAGCAGCTCTCGGACCTCAAGGGGCCACGAGCAGTACTTC.

The chain uses TRBV9 and TRBJ1-1; TRBD1 aligns across 7 bases. V shed 3 bases, J shed 0 bases, and the junction held 2 bases outside the gene matches. The CDR3 contains 14 residues. Germline CDR1 and CDR2: SGDLS and YYNGEE. CDR3 residues: CASSATGMNTEAFF. CDR3 DNA: TGTGCCAGCAGCGCGACAGGGATGAACACTGAAGCTTTCTTT.

This chain uses TRBV7-6 with TRBJ2-2, with 11 nucleotides matching TRBD2. Germline V gene sequence: CDR1 SGHVS, CDR2 FNYEAQ. With V trimmed by 5 bases and J by 7 bases, 3 bases remained unmatched. CDR3 length: 14 amino acids. CDR3 DNA sequence: TGTGCCAGCAGCCCGCTAGCGGGAGGCGGGGAGCTGTTTTTT. Its protein is CASSPLAGGGELFF.

This clone was observed a single time. The V and J genes are TRBV5-1 and TRBJ2-5; D is perhaps TRBD1 (6 bases). The CDR3 contains 14 residues. V was clipped by 7 bases and J by 2 bases, with 15 bases between them. The germline CDR1 and CDR2 sequences are SGHRS and YFSETQ. CDR3 nucleotide sequence: TGCGCCAGCCGCCTAGGACAGAGACAAGAGACCCAGTACTTC. It translates to CASRLGQRQETQYF.

The V call is TRBV5-1, the J call TRBJ2-3, with D perhaps matching TRBD2 (6 bases). The CDR3 has 13 residues. Between the trimmed V and J ends, which lost 5 bases and 1 base, there was a span of 8 bases. Germline CDR1 and CDR2: SGHRS and YFSETQ. The CDR3 spells CASSSGGTDTQYF. The CDR3 DNA reads TGCGCCAGCAGTAGCGGAGGCACAGATACGCAGTATTTT.

This chain links TRBV27 with TRBJ2-1; 8 nucleotides agree with TRBD2. CDR1 is MNHEY and CDR2 is SMNVEV in the germline V gene (reference sequence). J lost 2 bases, V lost 6 bases, and 12 bases had no gene match. CDR3 length: 17 residues. This CDR3 is CASSRGLAGRAYNEQFF. CDR3 nucleotides: TGTGCCAGCAGCCGAGGACTAGCTGGACGGGCCTACAATGAGCAGTTCTTC.

This chain joins TRBV2 and TRBJ1-2; TRBD1 matches 8 bases. The CDR3 has 15 residues. CDR1 and CDR2 (germline): SNHLY, FYNNEI. After removal of 5 bases from V and 3 bases from J, the junction contained 8 bases not matched to a gene. CDR3 sequence (DNA): TGTGCCAGCAGTCGTTCGGGACAGGTGGACTATGGCTACACCTTC. This encodes CASSRSGQVDYGYTF.

In its sample, this clone was seen a few times. The chain uses TRBV28 and TRBJ2-2; 8 bases map to TRBD2. Germline values: CDR1 MDHEN, CDR2 SYDVKM. With V trimmed by 6 bases and J by 0 bases, 21 bases remained unmatched. This CDR3 region has 21 residues. The CDR3 sequence: CASSRTGGYTYENPNTGELFF. CDR3 bases: TGTGCCAGCAGCCGAACGGGGGGGTATACCTACGAGAACCCGAACACCGGGGAGCTGTTTTTT. Full variable domain (outside the CDR3, taken from reference TRBV28 and TRBJ2-2): DVKVTQSSRYLVKRTGEKVFLECVQDMDHENMFWYRQDPGLGLRLIYFSYDVKMKEKGDIPEGYSVSREKKERFSLILESASTNQTSMYLCASSRTGGYTYENPNTGELFFGEGSRLTVL.

V is TRBV7-9 and J is TRBJ2-5; D call uncertain. Germline CDR1 SEHNR, CDR2 FQNEAQ (reference sequence). The CDR3 extends over 15 amino acids. V gave up 2 bases and J gave up 3 bases, with 13 bases separating them. CDR3 DNA sequence: TGTGCCAGCAGCTTAAGGTACGGCGGCGAAGAGACCCAGTACTTC. This gives the protein CASSLRYGGEETQYF.

The V gene is TRBV6-4, the J gene TRBJ2-3, with 7 bases identical to TRBD2. Per the germline V gene, CDR1 is MRHNA and CDR2 is SNTAGT. CDR3 length: 14 residues. With 8 bases clipped from V and 4 bases from J, the junction kept 9 bases outside the gene matches. This chain's CDR3 is CASSRGGSSDTQYF. CDR3 DNA: TGTGCCAGCTCCAGAGGCGGGAGTTCAGATACGCAGTATTTT.

V is TRBV13 and J is TRBJ1-3, with D possibly matching TRBD1 (6 bases). This CDR3 has 17 amino acids. Germline CDR1 reads PRHDT; CDR2 reads FYEKMQ (reference sequence). The ends were cut back, 6 bases at V and 0 bases at J, with 18 bases in the middle. CDR3 sequence: CASSLGGGRRSGNTIYF. Written as DNA, the CDR3 is TGTGCCAGCAGTCTCGGCGGGGGCCGGCGCTCTGGAAACACCATATATTTT.

The rearrangement links TRBV5-4 to TRBJ1-1, with 7 bases that match TRBD1. The CDR3 length is 15 residues. Germline lookup yields CDR1 SGHNT and CDR2 YYREEE (reference sequence). J lost 5 bases, V lost 4 bases, and 11 bases had no gene match. CDR3 nucleotides: TGTGCCAGCAGCCCTCCGGGGACAGCGAGAACTGAAGCTTTCTTT. Protein: CASSPPGTARTEAFF. Variable domain in full (rest from reference TRBV5-4 and TRBJ1-1): ETGVTQSPTHLIKTRGQQVTLRCSSQSGHNTVSWYQQALGQGPQFIFQYYREEENGRGNFPPRFSGLQFPNYSSELNVNALELDDSALYLCASSPPGTARTEAFFGQGTRLTVV.

The chain uses TRBV28 and TRBJ2-1; no clear D. Germline values: CDR1 MDHEN, CDR2 SYDVKM. V was trimmed by 3 bases and J by 6 bases, leaving 15 bases between them. There are 15 residues in the CDR3. The CDR3 reads CASSFLSFLSNEQFF. The CDR3, as DNA: TGTGCCAGCAGTTTTCTAAGTTTTCTTTCCAATGAGCAGTTCTTC.

CDR3 in amino acids: CASSYSFRDRTNEQFF. In DNA form, the CDR3 reads TGTGCCAGCAGTTACTCGTTTCGGGATCGAACCAATGAGCAGTTCTTC. The gene calls are TRBV6-5 and TRBJ2-1, with D perhaps matching TRBD2 (5 bases). Trimming removed 0 bases from V and 6 bases from J, with 15 bases in between. This CDR3 comprises 16 residues. Germline V lookup: CDR1 MNHEY, CDR2 SVGAGI.

This clone was seen more than once but under ten times. The rearrangement uses TRBV6-5 and TRBJ1-1; D is unresolved. This CDR3 region has 11 residues. Trimming shortened V by 5 bases and J by 7 bases, and 8 bases separated the two germline ends. The germline V gene encodes CDR1 MNHEY and CDR2 SVGAGI. CDR3 DNA: TGTGCCAGCAGTCGAGGACTTGAAGCTTTCTTT. Its translation: CASSRGLEAFF.

The chain links TRBV4-3 to TRBJ1-5; D is possibly TRBD1 (5 bases). The CDR3 runs to 14 residues. The germline V gene has CDR1 LGHNA and CDR2 YSLEER. Trimming shortened V by 4 bases and J by 3 bases, and 10 bases separated the two germline ends. CDR3 sequence reads: CASSPGHINQPQHF. DNA for the CDR3: TGCGCCAGCAGCCCCGGACACATCAATCAGCCCCAGCATTTT.

V gene TRBV29-1 combines with J gene TRBJ1-1, with no clear D. V lost 0 bases and J 6 bases, leaving 17 bases between the germline ends. The CDR3 is made up of 15 amino acids. From germline, CDR1 is SQVTM and CDR2 ANQGSEA. CDR3 amino acids: CSVEEQFLSSAEAFF. CDR3 nucleotide sequence: TGCAGCGTTGAAGAGCAGTTCCTCTCTAGCGCTGAAGCTTTCTTT. Using reference TRBV29-1 and TRBJ1-1 for the parts outside the CDR3, the full variable domain is SAVISQKPSRDICQRGTSLTIQCQVDSQVTMMFWYRQQPGQSLTLIATANQGSEATYESGFVIDKFPISRPNLTFSTLTVSNMSPEDSSIYLCSVEEQFLSSAEAFFGQGTRLTVV.

V usage is TRBV5-1 and J usage is TRBJ2-7; D is ambiguous. The V and J ends lost 5 bases and 1 base respectively, with 19 bases between them. The CDR3 contains 16 residues. Germline V gene data show CDR1 as SGHRS and CDR2 as YFSETQ. This chain's CDR3 is CASRRATWQSSYEQYF. The DNA for the CDR3 is TGCGCCAGCAGAAGAGCGACGTGGCAGTCTTCCTACGAGCAGTACTTC.

The chain combines TRBV21-1 with TRBJ2-7; the listed D gene, TRBD2, was not tested against the DNA. TRBV21-1 is shown as a pseudogene. CDR3 length equals 14 residues. The CDR3 region has the DNA TGTGCCAGCCAGATAAAGGGGGGGGGCTACGAGCAGTACTTC. Protein: CASQIKGGGYEQYF.

This clone was seen only a few times. The J gene is TRBJ2-3, the V gene TRBV30; 7 nucleotides match TRBD2. The CDR3 is 13 amino acids. Trimming cost V 7 bases and J 4 bases; bases outside gene matches: 8. Germline CDR1 reads GTSNPN; CDR2 reads SVGIG (reference sequence). CDR3 sequence reads: CASTGTIADTQYF. The CDR3 DNA reads TGTGCCTCCACCGGGACTATCGCAGATACGCAGTATTTT.

The rearrangement joins TRBV5-1 to TRBJ2-5; 10 positions match TRBD2. Germline CDR1 SGHRS, CDR2 YFSETQ. CDR3 length: 16 amino acids. J lost 5 bases, V lost 6 bases, and 13 bases had no gene match. The CDR3 region has the DNA TGCGCCAGCAACGTAGCGGGGGGCAGCTTGATCGAGACCCAGTACTTC. This codes for CASNVAGGSLIETQYF.

The CDR3 sequence is CASSLRTRRYEQYF. The CDR3 region has the DNA TGTGCCAGCAGCTTACGGACTAGACGCTACGAGCAGTACTTC. J is TRBJ2-7 and V is TRBV13; 7 nucleotides match TRBD2. The junction had 4 bases not matched to a gene; V was cut back by 2 bases and J by 3 bases. Per germline, CDR1 PRHDT and CDR2 FYEKMQ (reference sequence). This CDR3 is built from 14 residues.